Described below is a single TCR beta chain sequence and its context. What it binds is unknown. In the PCR, 60 Vbeta and 13 Jbeta primers were used. Sequencing was performed with immunoSEQ multiplex PCR; in TCRdb, only in-frame clones are kept and a portion is missing. The sample carries approximately 79,000 clones, 60% to 85% recorded once. This record comes from a study of cytomegalovirus exposure and HLA in healthy donors. Whole-study context: The early release's HLA-typed donors yielded about 85 million unique TCRs.

The CDR3 consists of 12 residues. Germline lookup yields CDR1 SGHTA and CDR2 FQGNSA. Trimming removed 5 bases from V and 5 bases from J, with 9 bases in between. Study-level results: HLA alleles were associated with some 16,000 TCR beta sequences in a later analysis at 0.05 false discovery rate. Most TCR sequences were seen very rarely across donors, but some public TCRs occurred in many. Across donors, sequencing depth was assumed by presence/absence analyses to be roughly uniform.

The TCR originated in a male donor in good health and CMV-seropositive. Sequencing was performed on PBMCs. The V call is TRBV7-2, the J call TRBJ2-5, with a weak D call TRBD2 (6 bases). DNA for the CDR3: TGTGCCAGCAGCCCCCGGGGGGAGACCCAGTACTTC. This encodes CASSPRGETQYF. The full variable domain, its missing parts supplied by reference TRBV7-2 and TRBJ2-5, is GAGVSQSPSNKVTEKGKDVELRCDPISGHTALYWYRQSLGQGLEFLIYFQGNSAPDKSGLPSDRFSAERTGGSVSTLTIQRTQQEDSAVYLCASSPRGETQYFGPGTRLLVL.